The 3 T cell receptor beta chains below all came from one sample that was sequenced in a study of blood T cell repertoires in COVID-19. The repertoire was sequenced with immunoSEQ multiplex PCR; TCRdb's copy has only in-frame clones and lacks some. Of approximately 350,000 clones listed, roughly 87% are singletons. What was sequenced was PBMCs or T cells enriched from blood (not recorded which). The receptors derive from a woman aged 30 to 39 who had recovered from COVID-19.

The V and J genes are TRBV5-6 and TRBJ2-7, with 10 bases fitting TRBD2. J was trimmed by 4 bases and V by 4 bases; bases with no gene match: 8. The CDR3 contains 15 residues. Germline lookup yields CDR1 SGHDT and CDR2 YYEEEE. CDR3: CASSPSSGSGYEQYF. CDR3 sequence (DNA): TGTGCCAGCAGCCCGTCTAGCGGGAGTGGGTACGAGCAGTACTTC.

The chain carries TRBV7-9 and TRBJ2-7; D unresolved. Germline CDR1 is SEHNR and CDR2 is FQNEAQ (reference sequence). The CDR3 extends over 12 amino acids. Trimming took off 5 bases at V and 4 bases at J, with 9 bases between the two ends. CDR3 amino acids: CASSPGWYEQYF. The DNA of the CDR3 is TGTGCCAGCAGCCCCGGTTGGTACGAGCAGTACTTC. The whole variable domain, filled in from reference TRBV7-9 and TRBJ2-7, reads DTGVSQNPRHKITKRGQNVTFRCDPISEHNRLYWYRQTLGQGPEFLTYFQNEAQLEKSRLLSDRFSAERPKGSFSTLEIQRTEQGDSAMYLCASSPGWYEQYFGPGTRLTVT.

This clone occurred a few times. The chain uses TRBV27 and TRBJ1-6; a possible D gene is TRBD1 (6 bases). The V and J ends lost 5 bases and 8 bases respectively, with 16 bases between them. Germline lookup yields CDR1 MNHEY and CDR2 SMNVEV (reference sequence). The CDR3 is 15 amino acids. The CDR3 DNA reads TGTGCCAGCAGTGCAACCGGGACATTTTATTCACCCCTCCACTTT. It translates to CASSATGTFYSPLHF.